This is a list of T cell receptor beta chains from one sample in a study of T-cell memory formation after mild COVID-19. TCRdb re-analysed the 5' RACE reads in MiXCR, keeping a single row per CDR3 protein. The top ten clones hold around 21% of a sample with about 360,000 distinct CDR3 sequences, approximately 15% of them seen once. The specimen was PBMCs or a T cell subset sorted from them (not recorded which). The source of these receptors is a man younger than 30 who had mild COVID-19 (a few samples of this study predate the infection). Cell type and time point are not known. The CDR3 runs from the conserved cysteine through the conserved F or W. A D gene is named only where the DNA matches it firmly. Clone size is stated in some rows and not others, as once, few, many or a class when expanded.

j_call clone_size d_call v_call cdr3_nt cdr3_aa
TRBJ2-7 few TRBD2 TRBV6-2/TRBV6-3 TGTGCCAGCGGGACCGAGCGGGGTTTCTCCTACGAGCAGTACTTC CASGTERGFSYEQYF
TRBJ1-5 NA TRBD1 TRBV6-2/TRBV6-3 TGTGCCAGCAGTTACTCGACAACAGGGGAGAGCAATCAGCCCCAGCATTTT CASSYSTTGESNQPQHF
TRBJ1-2 few NA TRBV29-1 TGCAGCGTTGAAGATTTGGAGGATCACATCTATGGCTACACCTTC CSVEDLEDHIYGYTF
TRBJ1-6 NA TRBD1 TRBV7-9 TGTGCCAGCAGTCGTCCCACACAGGGGGCATCGGATTCACCCCTCCACTTT CASSRPTQGASDSPLHF
TRBJ2-5 few TRBD2 TRBV10-1 TGCGCCAGCATCAGCGGGGCGGAGACCCAGTACTTC CASISGAETQYF
TRBJ1-5 few NA TRBV20-1 TGCAGTGCCAAGATGGGGGGCAGGGGCCATCAGCCCCAGCATTTT CSAKMGGRGHQPQHF
TRBJ2-1 NA TRBD2 TRBV13 TGTGCCAGCAGCGTAGGACGTCGTGGACTAGCGAATTATGGGCAGTTCTTC CASSVGRRGLANYGQFF
TRBJ2-5 few NA TRBV4-3 TGCGCCAGCAGCCAAGAGTGGATGAGCCTAAGAGAGACCCAGTACTTC CASSQEWMSLRETQYF
TRBJ2-2 many TRBD2 TRBV5-1 TGCGCCGCGGGGGACGAGAACACCGGGGAGCTGTTTTTT CAAGDENTGELFF
TRBJ2-7 NA NA TRBV4-3 TGCGCCAGCAGCCAAGAGGGGACAACTTACGAGCAGTACTTC CASSQEGTTYEQYF
TRBJ2-7 NA TRBD1 TRBV12-5 TGTGCTAGTGGTTCGGGGGACAGGATATACGAGCAGTACTTC CASGSGDRIYEQYF